Listed below are T cell receptor beta chains from one sample, sequenced in a study of human T cells and chemical hapten exposure. TCRdb re-analysed the 5' RACE reads in MiXCR, keeping a single row per CDR3 protein. The sample lists 110,000 or so distinct CDR3 sequences, approximately 20% seen once, with approximately 2.6% in the top ten. The receptor set was obtained from a human donor in good health. The CDR3 runs from the conserved cysteine through the conserved F or W. D genes are given only for firm matches. Clone size is not always given. Where it is, it says once, few, many or a class for expanded clones.

NA,few,TRBV7-9,TRBJ1-2,CATQYPPGDGSDGYTF,TGTGCCACCCAGTACCCGCCCGGGGATGGATCGGATGGCTACACCTTC
TRBD1,NA,TRBV4-2,TRBJ2-7,CASSQEGQGGTYEQYF,TGTGCCAGCAGCCAAGAGGGACAGGGGGGAACCTACGAGCAGTACTTC
TRBD2,NA,TRBV7-6,TRBJ2-1,CASSLAVAGGQYNEQFF,TGTGCCAGCAGCTTAGCCGTCGCGGGAGGGCAGTACAATGAGCAGTTCTTC
TRBD1,few,TRBV7-9,TRBJ1-6,CASSLFTGASTYNSPLHF,TGTGCCAGCAGCTTATTTACAGGGGCCTCTACCTACAATTCACCCCTCCACTTT
TRBD1,few,TRBV28,TRBJ1-2,CASSFGDRASGYTF,TGTGCCAGCAGTTTTGGGGACAGGGCGAGTGGCTACACCTTC
TRBD1,once,TRBV5-5,TRBJ1-2,CASSLAYGTVANYGYTF,TGTGCCAGCAGCTTGGCCTATGGGACAGTAGCTAACTATGGCTACACCTTC
TRBD1,NA,TRBV5-1,TRBJ1-5,CASSLDRGKNQPQHF,TGCGCCAGCAGCTTGGACAGGGGGAAGAATCAGCCCCAGCATTTT
TRBD2,NA,TRBV28,TRBJ2-7,CASSLFVPGGLASLSYEQYF,TGTGCCAGCAGTTTGTTTGTACCCGGGGGACTAGCGAGCCTCTCCTACGAGCAGTACTTC
NA,NA,TRBV10-2,TRBJ2-1,CASSAGHNEQFF,TGCGCCAGCAGTGCAGGACACAATGAGCAGTTCTTC
TRBD1,NA,TRBV2,TRBJ2-2,CASSEVGTGAGELFF,TGTGCCAGCAGTGAAGTGGGGACAGGGGCCGGGGAGCTGTTTTTT
NA,NA,TRBV25-1,TRBJ2-5,CASSEDGRGRGETQYF,TGTGCCAGCAGTGAAGATGGGAGGGGGCGCGGGGAGACCCAGTACTTC
NA,NA,TRBV12-3/TRBV12-4,TRBJ1-5,CASSPPGRDNQPQHF,TGTGCCAGCAGTCCCCCGGGCAGGGACAATCAGCCCCAGCATTTT
TRBD1,NA,TRBV28,TRBJ1-1,CASILGQAETEAFF,TGTGCCAGCATCCTGGGACAGGCTGAAACTGAAGCTTTCTTT
TRBD2,NA,TRBV20-1,TRBJ2-7,CSASKGLAAIYEQYF,TGCAGTGCTAGTAAGGGACTAGCGGCAATCTACGAGCAGTACTTC
TRBD2,NA,TRBV27,TRBJ2-7,CASSPGLAFRLRYEQYF,TGTGCCAGCAGCCCGGGACTAGCGTTTCGTCTTCGGTACGAGCAGTACTTC
TRBD1,few,TRBV28,TRBJ2-6,CASRRQGGANVLTF,TGTGCCAGCAGGCGACAGGGTGGGGCCAACGTCCTGACTTTC
TRBD2,NA,TRBV7-9,TRBJ2-7,CASSLEAGGLGEQYF,TGTGCCAGCAGCTTAGAAGCGGGAGGGCTGGGTGAGCAGTACTTC
TRBD1,NA,TRBV6-5,TRBJ2-7,CASRPRTGTGHEQYF,TGTGCCAGCAGACCCAGGACAGGGACAGGCCACGAGCAGTACTTC
NA,NA,TRBV9,TRBJ2-2,CASSVGVATGELFF,TGTGCCAGCAGCGTAGGGGTGGCCACCGGGGAGCTGTTTTTT
TRBD2,few,TRBV27,TRBJ2-3,CASSLLAGVTDTQYF,TGTGCCAGCAGTTTGCTAGCGGGAGTGACAGATACGCAGTATTTT
TRBD2,NA,TRBV6-2/TRBV6-3,TRBJ2-1,CASRLGTSGSIYNEQFF,TGTGCCAGCAGGCTCGGGACTAGCGGGAGTATTTACAATGAGCAGTTCTTC
NA,few,TRBV5-4,TRBJ2-7,CASSPDSGVYEQYF,TGTGCCAGCAGCCCTGACAGTGGGGTCTACGAGCAGTACTTC
NA,few,TRBV20-1,TRBJ1-4,CSARGLGASEKLFF,TGCAGTGCTAGAGGACTGGGGGCTTCGGAAAAACTGTTTTTT
NA,NA,TRBV4-1,TRBJ1-2,CASSQVATGANYGYTF,TGCGCCAGCAGCCAAGTGGCGACCGGAGCTAACTATGGCTACACCTTC
NA,NA,TRBV10-3,TRBJ2-7,CAISGSRQSSYEQYF,TGTGCCATCAGTGGCTCCCGACAGAGCTCCTACGAGCAGTACTTC
TRBD1,few,TRBV4-1,TRBJ1-4,CASSQRTGTNEKLFF,TGCGCCAGCAGCCAGAGGACAGGGACTAATGAAAAACTGTTTTTT
TRBD2,few,TRBV28,TRBJ2-7,CASSPPRLAGDARKEQYF,TGTGCCAGCAGCCCTCCCCGACTAGCGGGGGATGCCCGGAAGGAGCAGTACTTC
TRBD2,few,TRBV13,TRBJ2-7,CASSTRLAFPYEQYF,TGTGCCAGCAGCACCCGACTAGCGTTCCCCTACGAGCAGTACTTC
TRBD1,NA,TRBV27,TRBJ1-1,CASSLMGRGLSTEAFF,TGTGCCAGCAGTTTAATGGGCAGGGGGCTGAGCACTGAAGCTTTCTTT